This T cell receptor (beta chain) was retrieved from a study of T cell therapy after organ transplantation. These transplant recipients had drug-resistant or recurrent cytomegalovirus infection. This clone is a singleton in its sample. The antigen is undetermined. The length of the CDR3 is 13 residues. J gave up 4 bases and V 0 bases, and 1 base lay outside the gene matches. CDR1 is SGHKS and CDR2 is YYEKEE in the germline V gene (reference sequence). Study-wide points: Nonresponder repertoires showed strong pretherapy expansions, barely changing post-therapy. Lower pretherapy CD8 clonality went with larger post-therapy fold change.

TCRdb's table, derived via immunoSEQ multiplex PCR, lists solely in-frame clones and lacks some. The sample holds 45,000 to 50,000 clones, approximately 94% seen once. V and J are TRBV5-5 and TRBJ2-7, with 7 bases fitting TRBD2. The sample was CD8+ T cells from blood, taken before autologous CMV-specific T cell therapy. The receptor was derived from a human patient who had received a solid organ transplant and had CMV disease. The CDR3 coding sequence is TGTGCCAGCAGCTTGGCTAGCGGTTACGAGCAGTACTTC. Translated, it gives CASSLASGYEQYF.